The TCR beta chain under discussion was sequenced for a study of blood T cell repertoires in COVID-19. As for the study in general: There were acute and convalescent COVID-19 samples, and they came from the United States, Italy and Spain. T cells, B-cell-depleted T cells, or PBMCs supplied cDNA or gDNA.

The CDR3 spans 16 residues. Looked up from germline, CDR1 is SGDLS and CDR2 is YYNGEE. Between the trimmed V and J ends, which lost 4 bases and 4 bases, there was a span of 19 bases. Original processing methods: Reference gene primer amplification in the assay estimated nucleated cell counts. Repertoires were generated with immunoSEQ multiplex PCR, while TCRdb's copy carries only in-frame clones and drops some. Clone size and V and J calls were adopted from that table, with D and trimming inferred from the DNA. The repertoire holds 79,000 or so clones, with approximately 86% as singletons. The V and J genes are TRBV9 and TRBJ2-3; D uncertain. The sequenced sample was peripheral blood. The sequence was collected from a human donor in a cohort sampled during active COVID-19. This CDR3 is CASSPVGGLAADTQYF. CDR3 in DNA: TGTGCCAGCAGCCCCGTCGGCGGCCTGGCCGCAGATACGCAGTATTTT.